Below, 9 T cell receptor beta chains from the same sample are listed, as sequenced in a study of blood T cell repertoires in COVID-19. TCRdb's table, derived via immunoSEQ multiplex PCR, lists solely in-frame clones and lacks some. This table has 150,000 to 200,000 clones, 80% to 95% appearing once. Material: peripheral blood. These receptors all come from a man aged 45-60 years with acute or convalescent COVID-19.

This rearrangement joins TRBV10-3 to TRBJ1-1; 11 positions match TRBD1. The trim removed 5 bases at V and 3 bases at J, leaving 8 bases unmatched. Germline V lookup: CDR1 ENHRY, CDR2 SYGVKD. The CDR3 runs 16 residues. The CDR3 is CAISQDRGRGYTEAFF. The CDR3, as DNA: TGTGCCATCAGTCAGGACAGGGGGCGGGGGTACACTGAAGCTTTCTTT.

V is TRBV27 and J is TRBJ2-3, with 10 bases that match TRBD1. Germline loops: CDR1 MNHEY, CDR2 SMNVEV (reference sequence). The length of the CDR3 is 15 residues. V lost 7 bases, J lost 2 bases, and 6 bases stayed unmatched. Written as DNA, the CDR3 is TGTGCCAGCACCTGGACAGGGGGACTCACAGATACGCAGTATTTT. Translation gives CASTWTGGLTDTQYF.

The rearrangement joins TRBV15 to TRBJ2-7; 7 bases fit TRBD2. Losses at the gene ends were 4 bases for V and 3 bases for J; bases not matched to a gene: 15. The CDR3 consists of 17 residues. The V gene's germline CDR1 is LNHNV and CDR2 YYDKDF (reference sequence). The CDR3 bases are TGTGCCACCAGCAACGATCACCCTGCGGGAGTCTACTACGAGCAGTACTTC. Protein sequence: CATSNDHPAGVYYEQYF.

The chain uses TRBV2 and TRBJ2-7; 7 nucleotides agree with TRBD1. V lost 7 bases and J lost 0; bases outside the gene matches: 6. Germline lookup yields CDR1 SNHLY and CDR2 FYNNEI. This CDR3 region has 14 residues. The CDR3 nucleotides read TGTGCCAGCACTCGGACAGGAACCTCCTACGAGCAGTACGTC. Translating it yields CASTRTGTSYEQYV.

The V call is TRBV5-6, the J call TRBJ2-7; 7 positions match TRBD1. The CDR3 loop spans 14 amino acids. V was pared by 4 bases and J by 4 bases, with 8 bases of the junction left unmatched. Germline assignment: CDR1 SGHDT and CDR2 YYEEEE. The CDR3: CASSLGQLLYEQYF. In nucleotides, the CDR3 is TGTGCCAGCAGCCTGGGACAGCTCTTGTACGAGCAGTACTTC. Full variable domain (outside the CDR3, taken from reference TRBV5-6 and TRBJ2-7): DAGVTQSPTHLIKTRGQQVTLRCSPKSGHDTVSWYQQALGQGPQFIFQYYEEEERQRGNFPDRFSGHQFPNYSSELNVNALLLGDSALYLCASSLGQLLYEQYFGPGTRLTVT.

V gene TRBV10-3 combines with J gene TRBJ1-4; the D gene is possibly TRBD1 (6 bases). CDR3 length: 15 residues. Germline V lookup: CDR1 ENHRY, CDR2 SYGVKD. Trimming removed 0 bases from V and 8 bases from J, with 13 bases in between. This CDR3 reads CAISESMGAGEKLFF. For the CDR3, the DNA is TGTGCCATCAGTGAGTCGATGGGGGCCGGCGAAAAACTGTTTTTT.

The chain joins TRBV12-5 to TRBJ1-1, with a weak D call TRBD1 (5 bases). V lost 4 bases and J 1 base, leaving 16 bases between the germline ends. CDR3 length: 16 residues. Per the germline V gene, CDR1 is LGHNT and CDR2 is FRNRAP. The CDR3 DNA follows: TGTGCTAGTGGTTACCAAACAGGAACTCAGAACACTGAAGCTTTCTTT. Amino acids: CASGYQTGTQNTEAFF.

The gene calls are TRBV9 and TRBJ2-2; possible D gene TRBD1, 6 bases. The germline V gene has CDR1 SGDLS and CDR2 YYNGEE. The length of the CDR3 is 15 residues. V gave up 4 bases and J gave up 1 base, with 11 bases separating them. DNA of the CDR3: TGTGCCAGCAGCCAGCGACAGGAGAACACCGGGGAGCTGTTTTTT. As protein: CASSQRQENTGELFF.

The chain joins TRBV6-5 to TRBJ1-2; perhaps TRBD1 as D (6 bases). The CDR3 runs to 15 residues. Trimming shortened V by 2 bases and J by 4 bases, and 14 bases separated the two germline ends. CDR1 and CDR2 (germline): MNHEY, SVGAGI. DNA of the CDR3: TGTGCCAGCAGTTACGCTAGAGACAGGAGCTATGGCTACACCTTC. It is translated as CASSYARDRSYGYTF.